These T cell receptor beta chains were read from a single sample in a study of post-analysis software for immune sequencing data. One entry per CDR3 protein results from TCRdb running MiXCR on the PCR reads. The table includes about 820,000 distinct CDR3 sequences, approximately 50% detected once. Material for sequencing was blood. Receptors originate from a girl aged 5 to 17 with multiple sclerosis. Both conserved end residues are part of each CDR3. Each record gives: clone size, V gene, J gene, D gene, CDR3 protein, CDR3 DNA. D genes are given only for firm matches. Clone size is given for some rows only: seen once, a few or many times, or a class if the clone is expanded.

abundance: .; v_gene: TRBV20-1; j_gene: TRBJ2-1; d_gene: .; CDR3aa: CSATDRWVYNEQFF; CDR3nt: TGCAGTGCTACCGACCGTTGGGTGTACAATGAGCAGTTCTTC
abundance: .; v_gene: TRBV5-1; j_gene: TRBJ2-1; d_gene: .; CDR3aa: CASSKRYYNEQFF; CDR3nt: TGCGCCAGCTCAAAGCGGTACTACAATGAGCAGTTCTTC
abundance: few; v_gene: TRBV6-2/TRBV6-3; j_gene: TRBJ2-1; d_gene: .; CDR3aa: CASSYRGRGFNEQFF; CDR3nt: TGTGCCAGCAGTTACCGGGGGCGGGGATTCAATGAGCAGTTCTTC
abundance: .; v_gene: TRBV6-5; j_gene: TRBJ2-6; d_gene: .; CDR3aa: CASSYESSGANVLTF; CDR3nt: TGTGCCAGCAGTTACGAATCCTCTGGGGCCAACGTCCTGACTTTC
abundance: .; v_gene: TRBV7-7; j_gene: TRBJ2-3; d_gene: .; CDR3aa: CAGSSTPTRRSDTQYF; CDR3nt: TGTGCCGGCAGCTCGACCCCCACTAGAAGGTCAGATACGCAGTATTTT
abundance: .; v_gene: TRBV20-1; j_gene: TRBJ1-2; d_gene: TRBD1; CDR3aa: CSARPGQGPGGYTF; CDR3nt: TGCAGTGCTAGGCCCGGACAGGGGCCGGGAGGCTACACCTTC
abundance: .; v_gene: TRBV12-3/TRBV12-4; j_gene: TRBJ2-3; d_gene: .; CDR3aa: CASSALRGFATDTQYF; CDR3nt: TGTGCCAGCAGTGCGTTGAGGGGGTTTGCTACAGATACGCAGTATTTT
abundance: .; v_gene: TRBV11-2; j_gene: TRBJ2-3; d_gene: .; CDR3aa: CASSLEGRLGTDTQYF; CDR3nt: TGTGCCAGCAGCTTAGAGGGACGGTTGGGCACAGATACGCAGTATTTT
abundance: few; v_gene: TRBV15; j_gene: TRBJ2-5; d_gene: .; CDR3aa: CATSRATVVTQETQYF; CDR3nt: TGTGCCACCAGCAGAGCGACCGTGGTTACCCAAGAGACCCAGTACTTC
abundance: .; v_gene: TRBV29-1; j_gene: TRBJ2-3; d_gene: TRBD2; CDR3aa: CSVDTRLASSWTDTQYF; CDR3nt: TGCAGCGTTGATACGAGACTAGCTTCATCATGGACAGATACGCAGTATTTT
abundance: few; v_gene: TRBV12-3/TRBV12-4; j_gene: TRBJ2-1; d_gene: .; CDR3aa: CASSFLVGRGPNEQFF; CDR3nt: TGTGCCAGCAGTTTTCTTGTAGGGCGGGGGCCCAATGAGCAGTTCTTC
abundance: .; v_gene: TRBV7-9; j_gene: TRBJ2-7; d_gene: TRBD1; CDR3aa: CASSLAGGTGGYEQYF; CDR3nt: TGTGCCAGCAGCTTAGCGGGAGGGACAGGGGGATACGAGCAGTACTTC
abundance: .; v_gene: TRBV4-1; j_gene: TRBJ2-7; d_gene: .; CDR3aa: CASSPQISSYEQYF; CDR3nt: TGCGCCAGCAGCCCCCAAATAAGCTCCTACGAGCAGTACTTC
abundance: .; v_gene: TRBV7-9; j_gene: TRBJ2-5; d_gene: TRBD1; CDR3aa: CASSPEDRARGQETHYF; CDR3nt: TGTGCCAGCAGCCCAGAGGACAGGGCTCGGGGCCAAGAGACCCATTACTTC
abundance: .; v_gene: TRBV5-1; j_gene: TRBJ2-7; d_gene: .; CDR3aa: CASSLWYEGYEQYF; CDR3nt: TGCGCCAGCAGCTTGTGGTATGAGGGATACGAGCAGTACTTC
abundance: .; v_gene: TRBV25-1; j_gene: TRBJ1-2; d_gene: .; CDR3aa: CASSPSIGAVYGYTF; CDR3nt: TGTGCCAGCAGTCCATCTATCGGGGCTGTGTATGGCTACACCTTC
abundance: .; v_gene: TRBV9; j_gene: TRBJ1-2; d_gene: .; CDR3aa: CASSVAGTAYGYTF; CDR3nt: TGTGCCAGCAGCGTAGCCGGGACCGCGTATGGCTACACCTTC
abundance: few; v_gene: TRBV20-1; j_gene: TRBJ2-5; d_gene: .; CDR3aa: CSASVVAGETQYF; CDR3nt: TGCAGTGCTAGCGTAGTGGCGGGAGAGACCCAGTACTTC
abundance: .; v_gene: TRBV5-1; j_gene: TRBJ1-1; d_gene: TRBD1; CDR3aa: CASSLPRQGGTEAFF; CDR3nt: TGCGCCAGCAGCTTGCCACGACAGGGGGGTACTGAAGCTTTCTTT
abundance: .; v_gene: TRBV2; j_gene: TRBJ1-1; d_gene: .; CDR3aa: CASSVEGSVNTEAFF; CDR3nt: TGTGCCAGCAGTGTGGAGGGTTCAGTGAACACTGAAGCTTTCTTT
abundance: few; v_gene: TRBV4-1; j_gene: TRBJ2-1; d_gene: .; CDR3aa: CASSQAPGEQFF; CDR3nt: TGCGCCAGCAGCCAAGCCCCCGGTGAGCAGTTCTTC
abundance: .; v_gene: TRBV27; j_gene: TRBJ2-3; d_gene: .; CDR3aa: CASSDRSGVMDTQYF; CDR3nt: TGTGCCAGCTCTGACCGGTCGGGGGTGATGGATACGCAGTATTTT
abundance: .; v_gene: TRBV21-1; j_gene: TRBJ2-1; d_gene: .; CDR3aa: CASSNSCGRASNEQFF; CDR3nt: TGTGCCAGCAGCAATTCATGCGGGAGGGCCTCCAATGAGCAGTTCTTC
abundance: .; v_gene: TRBV20-1; j_gene: TRBJ2-5; d_gene: .; CDR3aa: CSARSGFGETQYF; CDR3nt: TGCAGTGCTAGGTCCGGGTTCGGCGAGACCCAGTACTTC
abundance: once; v_gene: TRBV6-5; j_gene: TRBJ2-3; d_gene: TRBD2; CDR3aa: CASSCRIQTSGSEVDTQYF; CDR3nt: TGTGCCAGCAGTTGCCGTATTCAGACTAGCGGGAGTGAGGTGGATACGCAGTATTTT
abundance: few; v_gene: TRBV10-3; j_gene: TRBJ2-7; d_gene: .; CDR3aa: CAISEAGYEQYF; CDR3nt: TGTGCCATCAGTGAGGCAGGCTACGAGCAGTACTTC
abundance: .; v_gene: TRBV29-1; j_gene: TRBJ1-1; d_gene: TRBD1; CDR3aa: CSVGGQGNAEAFF; CDR3nt: TGCAGCGTTGGGGGACAGGGAAATGCTGAAGCTTTCTTT
abundance: .; v_gene: TRBV9; j_gene: TRBJ2-7; d_gene: .; CDR3aa: CASGGAYEQYF; CDR3nt: TGTGCCAGCGGGGGCGCCTACGAGCAGTACTTC
abundance: .; v_gene: TRBV5-1; j_gene: TRBJ2-1; d_gene: .; CDR3aa: CASSSLSGGSYNEQFF; CDR3nt: TGCGCCAGCAGCTCGCTGAGTGGGGGCTCCTACAATGAGCAGTTCTTC
abundance: .; v_gene: TRBV6-4; j_gene: TRBJ2-1; d_gene: TRBD1; CDR3aa: CASSDRGTNRGTVVSNYNEQFF; CDR3nt: TGTGCCAGCAGTGATCGGGGGACCAACAGGGGGACAGTGGTATCGAATTACAATGAGCAGTTCTTC